The 30 T cell receptor beta chains in this list originate from one sample, sequenced in a study of OX40 agonist ivuxolimab in advanced cancers. Libraries were prepared by immunoSEQ multiplex PCR; TCRdb keeps only in-frame clonotypes and omits some of them. The sample holds about 80,000 clones; 94% are singletons and the top ten take about 10%. The source was CD4+ or CD8+ T cells sorted from blood, collected in a trial of the OX40 agonist ivuxolimab. The receptors derive from an adult with an advanced solid tumor such as melanoma, head and neck, liver or kidney cancer.

The chain is built from TRBV5-6 and TRBJ2-1; 8 bases match TRBD1. The CDR3 has 16 amino acids. The V gene end was trimmed by 0 bases and the J gene end by 7 bases; junction bases not matched to a gene: 9. CDR1 and CDR2 (germline): SGHDT, YYEEEE. The CDR3 DNA sequence: TGTGCCAGCAGCTTGGTTCCCGGACAGGGCTTTAATGAGCAGTTCTTC. Translation: CASSLVPGQGFNEQFF.

The chain links TRBV9 to TRBJ2-3; no reliable D call. V dropped 0 bases and J dropped 3 bases, with 11 bases sitting between them. This CDR3 has 15 amino acids. From germline, CDR1 is SGDLS and CDR2 YYNGEE. For the CDR3, the DNA is TGTGCCAGCAGCGTAGACGGGTTGCAAACAGATACGCAGTATTTT. Residues: CASSVDGLQTDTQYF. The full variable domain, rest sourced from reference TRBV9 and TRBJ2-3, is DSGVTQTPKHLITATGQRVTLRCSPRSGDLSVYWYQQSLDQGLQFLIQYYNGEERAKGNILERFSAQQFPDLHSELNLSSLELGDSALYFCASSVDGLQTDTQYFGPGTRLTVL.

The CDR3 here is CASSSTTGVGYEQYF. The CDR3 DNA reads as TGTGCCAGCAGCTCCACGACAGGGGTAGGATACGAGCAGTACTTC. The chain links TRBV21-1 to TRBJ2-7; the listed D gene, TRBD1, was not tested against the DNA. TRBV21-1 is reported as a pseudogene. The CDR3 length is 15 residues.

The chain has TRBV6-1 and TRBJ2-7; 8 bases align to TRBD2. CDR1 MNHNS and CDR2 SASEGT come from the germline V gene. The V and J ends lost 2 bases and 5 bases, in that order; junction bases with no gene match: 8. The CDR3 is 15 amino acids. The CDR3 loop reads CASSEWEGSGNEQYF. CDR3 bases: TGTGCCAGCAGTGAATGGGAGGGTAGCGGGAACGAGCAGTACTTC.

This clone was seen a single time. The V and J genes are TRBV7-2 and TRBJ2-7, with TRBD1 matching 7 bases. J was trimmed by 4 bases and V by 6 bases; bases with no gene match: 9. CDR1 SGHTA and CDR2 FQGNSA come from the germline V gene. This CDR3 comprises 14 residues. CDR3 loop: CASRSKTGIYEQYF. The CDR3 DNA follows: TGTGCCAGCAGGAGTAAGACAGGGATATACGAGCAGTACTTC.

The J gene is TRBJ1-1, the V gene TRBV2; no reliable D call. The CDR3 runs 14 residues. The V end was cut by 5 bases, the J end by 1 base, with 11 bases between. Per germline, CDR1 SNHLY and CDR2 FYNNEI. In nucleotides, the CDR3 is TGTGCCAGCAGTCGTTTTTCAGAGAACACTGAAGCTTTCTTT. Amino acid sequence: CASSRFSENTEAFF.

V gene TRBV7-2 combines with J gene TRBJ2-7; 10 nucleotides match TRBD2. This CDR3 has 14 amino acids. CDR1 SGHTA and CDR2 FQGNSA come from the germline V gene. The trim removed 4 bases at V and 3 bases at J, leaving 3 bases unmatched. CDR3 in amino acids: CASSSRTSGYEQYF. The DNA of the CDR3 is TGTGCCAGCAGCTCTCGGACTAGCGGCTACGAGCAGTACTTC.

The chain has TRBV7-9 and TRBJ2-1, with 10 bases aligning to TRBD2. Germline CDR1 and CDR2: SEHNR and FQNEAQ (reference sequence). V was pared by 3 bases and J by 2 bases, with 4 bases of the junction left unmatched. This CDR3 contains 16 residues. For the CDR3, the DNA is TGTGCCAGCAGCTTCCTACTAGCGGGAACCTACAATGAGCAGTTCTTC. This gives the protein CASSFLLAGTYNEQFF.

The V and J genes are TRBV5-6 and TRBJ1-1; no clear D. Per the germline V gene, CDR1 is SGHDT and CDR2 is YYEEEE. V dropped 0 bases and J dropped 2 bases, with 8 bases sitting between them. The CDR3 has 14 amino acids. The CDR3, as DNA: TGTGCCAGCAGCTTGGTGGCGGTAAACACTGAAGCTTTCTTT. Translating it yields CASSLVAVNTEAFF.

This clone was seen only once. The gene calls are TRBV27 and TRBJ2-3; D unclear. Germline V gene data show CDR1 as MNHEY and CDR2 as SMNVEV (reference sequence). The CDR3 spans 13 residues. V dropped 6 bases and J dropped 1 base, with 8 bases sitting between them. CDR3 region: CASSFRGTDTQYF. The CDR3, as DNA: TGTGCCAGCAGCTTTCGTGGCACAGATACGCAGTATTTT.

This clone was observed once. The chain carries TRBV19 and TRBJ1-5; D remains unclear. Trimming removed 6 bases from V and 1 base from J, with 16 bases in between. From germline, CDR1 is LNHDA and CDR2 SQIVND (reference sequence). The CDR3 totals 16 residues. CDR3 DNA sequence: TGTGCCAGTAGCCCCGTCACGGTTTACAGCAATCAGCCCCAGCATTTT. This gives the protein CASSPVTVYSNQPQHF.

V usage is TRBV18 and J usage is TRBJ2-2; D remains ambiguous. CDR1 is KGHSH, CDR2 LQKENI, per germline. V was shortened by 3 bases and J by 1 base, with 18 bases between the two germline ends. The CDR3 loop spans 18 amino acids. As DNA, the CDR3 is TGTGCCAGCTCACCGAGGACGGACCGGTACATGAACACCGGGGAGCTGTTTTTT. It encodes CASSPRTDRYMNTGELFF.

The chain is built from TRBV9 and TRBJ2-2; D is ambiguous. CDR1 and CDR2 from the germline V gene are SGDLS and YYNGEE. The CDR3 totals 15 residues. V was trimmed by 0 bases and J by 0 bases, leaving 6 bases between them. CDR3 residues: CASSVGRANTGELFF. For the CDR3, the DNA is TGTGCCAGCAGCGTAGGTAGGGCGAACACCGGGGAGCTGTTTTTT.

The V and J genes are TRBV21-1 and TRBJ2-7; the tabulated D call, TRBD1, remains unverified against the DNA. TRBV21-1 is a listed pseudogene. The CDR3 has 16 residues. The CDR3 region is CASSKVGSRPSYEQYF. The CDR3 DNA reads as TGTGCCAGCAGCAAAGTGGGCTCTCGACCGTCCTACGAGCAGTACTTC.

This chain uses TRBV9 with TRBJ2-3; either TRBD1 or TRBD2 may fit D (5 bases each). The CDR3 contains 15 residues. In germline, CDR1 is SGDLS, CDR2 YYNGEE. V lost 0 bases, J lost 6 bases, and 14 bases lay in between. The CDR3, as DNA: TGTGCCAGCAGCGTAGGGGGGAGCCTTGGGGATACGCAGTATTTT. It translates to CASSVGGSLGDTQYF. The full variable domain, in which reference TRBV9 and TRBJ2-3 provide the parts outside the CDR3, is DSGVTQTPKHLITATGQRVTLRCSPRSGDLSVYWYQQSLDQGLQFLIQYYNGEERAKGNILERFSAQQFPDLHSELNLSSLELGDSALYFCASSVGGSLGDTQYFGPGTRLTVL.

The chain is built from TRBV5-5 and TRBJ1-5; D gene uncertain. This CDR3 region has 15 residues. The germline V and J ends were trimmed by 4 bases and 0 bases, with 11 bases remaining between them. From germline, CDR1 is SGHKS and CDR2 YYEKEE (reference sequence). CDR3 sequence: CASSARLGSNQPQHF. As DNA, the CDR3 is TGTGCCAGCAGCGCCAGACTGGGTAGCAATCAGCCCCAGCATTTT.

The chain recombines TRBV15 with TRBJ1-2, with 9 bases fitting TRBD1. CDR1 and CDR2 from the germline V gene are LNHNV and YYDKDF (reference sequence). The CDR3 is made up of 15 amino acids. The V gene end was trimmed by 6 bases and the J gene end by 5 bases; junction bases not matched to a gene: 10. The CDR3 spells CATRRTGEGVYGYTF. The CDR3 DNA sequence: TGTGCCACCAGGAGGACAGGGGAAGGGGTTTATGGCTACACCTTC. The whole variable domain, remainder taken from reference TRBV15 and TRBJ1-2, is DAMVIQNPRYQVTQFGKPVTLSCSQTLNHNVMYWYQQKSSQAPKLLFHYYDKDFNNEADTPDNFQSRRPNTSFCFLDIRSPGLGDTAMYLCATRRTGEGVYGYTFGSGTRLTVV.

This sequence joins TRBV6-5 and TRBJ2-2; no definite D call. The length of the CDR3 is 14 residues. The ends were cut back, 0 bases at V and 7 bases at J, with 9 bases in the middle. Germline CDR1 MNHEY, CDR2 SVGAGI. CDR3 in DNA: TGTGCCAGCAGTTACTCGAGATCGGTCGGGGAGCTGTTTTTT. Translating it yields CASSYSRSVGELFF.

CDR3 sequence reads: CASSGQGYTEAFF. CDR3 coding DNA: TGCGCCAGCAGCGGACAGGGTTACACTGAAGCTTTCTTT. The V and J genes are TRBV5-1 and TRBJ1-1; TRBD1 aligns across 8 bases. V lost 4 bases to trimming and J lost 3 bases; unmatched junction nucleotides: 2. CDR1 and CDR2 from the germline V gene are SGHRS and YFSETQ. The CDR3 sequence is 13 residues long.

The J gene is TRBJ1-2, the V gene TRBV27; 9 nucleotides match TRBD1. The CDR3 spans 13 residues. J lost 4 bases, V lost 7 bases, and 4 bases had no gene match. Germline V gene data show CDR1 as MNHEY and CDR2 as SMNVEV (reference sequence). Written as DNA, the CDR3 is TGTGCCAGCACCCAGACAGGGGGCTATGGCTACACCTTC. Translated, it gives CASTQTGGYGYTF.

V gene TRBV11-3 combines with J gene TRBJ2-7; 13 bases are a match to TRBD2. CDR1 is SGHNT, CDR2 YENEEA, per germline. The J segment lost 7 bases and the V segment lost 5 bases, leaving 2 bases of the junction unmatched. CDR3 length equals 13 residues. This CDR3 is CASSPGLAGEQYF. CDR3 sequence (DNA): TGTGCCAGCAGCCCGGGACTAGCGGGGGAGCAGTACTTC.

This chain joins TRBV18 and TRBJ2-7; D ambiguous. The CDR3 has 15 amino acids. The V gene's germline CDR1 is KGHSH and CDR2 LQKENI. V gave up 2 bases and J gave up 3 bases, with 14 bases separating them. The CDR3 spells CASSPSATINYEQYF. The CDR3 nucleotides read TGTGCCAGCTCACCATCGGCAACTATTAACTACGAGCAGTACTTC.

This chain joins TRBV6-5 and TRBJ1-1; no clear D gene. Trimming shortened V by 2 bases and J by 10 bases, and 17 bases separated the two germline ends. This CDR3 has 14 residues. The germline V gene encodes CDR1 MNHEY and CDR2 SVGAGI. In DNA form, the CDR3 reads TGTGCCAGCAGTTACGGGTCACAAACTGTGGCAGCTTTCTTT. It is translated as CASSYGSQTVAAFF.

The chain employs TRBV7-2 and TRBJ2-7; 12 bases are shared with TRBD2. CDR3 length: 16 residues. Germline V gives CDR1 SGHTA, CDR2 FQGNSA. The J segment lost 0 bases and the V segment lost 0 bases, leaving 0 bases of the junction unmatched. The CDR3 coding sequence is TGTGCCAGCAGCTTAGCGACTAGCGGGAGCTCCTACGAGCAGTACTTC. Its protein is CASSLATSGSSYEQYF.

Here the CDR3 reads CASNGQGQLNYGYTF. CDR3 nucleotides: TGTGCCAGCAACGGACAGGGCCAACTTAACTATGGCTACACCTTC. The chain carries TRBV28 and TRBJ1-2; 8 bases align to TRBD1. The CDR3 has 15 amino acids. The V and J ends lost 7 bases and 1 base, in that order; junction bases with no gene match: 8. CDR1 and CDR2 from the germline V gene are MDHEN and SYDVKM.

This rearrangement joins TRBV5-1 to TRBJ1-1; TRBD1 is a possible D gene (5 bases). This CDR3 region has 18 residues. The V end was cut by 0 bases, the J end by 3 bases, with 21 bases between. CDR1 SGHRS and CDR2 YFSETQ come from the germline V gene. The CDR3 sequence is CASSLVLAQAFGDTEAFF. Here the CDR3 DNA reads TGCGCCAGCAGCTTGGTATTGGCACAGGCGTTTGGGGACACTGAAGCTTTCTTT.

With regard to this clone: Other DNA sequences in the sample encode the same CDR3. The rearrangement uses TRBV2 and TRBJ2-7, with 11 bases identical to TRBD2. The trim removed 2 bases at V and 3 bases at J, leaving 3 bases unmatched. The CDR3 is made up of 15 amino acids. CDR1 is SNHLY and CDR2 is FYNNEI in the germline V gene. The CDR3: CASSETSGSSYEQYF. The CDR3 region has the DNA TGTGCCAGCAGTGAAACTAGCGGGAGTAGCTACGAGCAGTACTTC.

The chain is built from TRBV30 and TRBJ2-2; possibly TRBD1 for D (5 bases). Germline V CDR1 and CDR2: GTSNPN, SVGIG (reference sequence). Trimming took 8 bases from V and 5 from J, leaving 9 bases between them. The CDR3 contains 11 residues. CDR3 sequence reads: CAGALTGELFF. The CDR3 region has the DNA TGTGCCGGGGCGTTGACCGGGGAGCTGTTTTTT.

The chain combines TRBV13 with TRBJ2-1; D may be TRBD2 (5 bases). The V end was cut by 0 bases, the J end by 8 bases, with 11 bases between. The CDR3 runs to 14 residues. CDR1 is PRHDT, CDR2 FYEKMQ, per germline (reference sequence). The CDR3 is CASSLGASADEQFF. The CDR3 region has the DNA TGTGCCAGCAGCTTAGGGGCCTCAGCGGATGAGCAGTTCTTC.

The chain combines TRBV28 with TRBJ2-6; D not certain. Trimming took off 6 bases at V and 1 base at J, with 13 bases between the two ends. This CDR3 is built from 16 residues. Per the germline V gene, CDR1 is MDHEN and CDR2 is SYDVKM. The chain's CDR3 is CASSPDLGSGANVLTF. CDR3 DNA: TGTGCCAGCAGCCCCGATTTGGGGTCTGGGGCCAACGTCCTGACTTTC.